The sequence of this T cell receptor beta chain was determined in a study of T cells after yellow fever vaccination (dated by TCRdb to between 2018 and 2021). For the wider study: The SMART-Seq v4 Ultra Low Input RNA kit was used to prepare libraries from fractions with low cell numbers. Two healthy male donors, one aged 18 to 30 and one aged 30 to 40 years, made up the cohort. Bulk TCR alpha and beta repertoires were sequenced longitudinally to track T-cell clones before and after primary and booster YFV17D yellow fever vaccination. Bulk PBMC replicates and cell subsets were isolated from blood drawn at multiple timepoints before and after both primary and secondary immunization. Study-wide conclusions, independent of this receptor: Because only a couple of donors were included in the study, the extent to which the findings can be generalized is limited. Most clones expanded after primary vaccination were re-detected after the booster (96% of CD4 and roughly 87% of CD8), suggesting broad memory maintenance. A small fraction of clonotypes appeared in both the CD4 and CD8 compartments, likely as a result of convergent recombination. FACS-sorted repertoires could contain abundant contaminating clonotypes from the bulk population, so computational filtering was required. Compared with the primary T-cell response, the secondary T-cell response was faster but weaker, reaching its peak on day 5 rather than on day 15.

CDR1 and CDR2 were assigned from the germline V gene as MDHEN and SYDVKM. CDR3 length: 15 amino acids, cysteine to phenylalanine. The sequence is cut down to CDR3 DNA, 45 bases in frame from base 1. Trimmed from V: 4 bases; trimmed from J: 4 bases; junction bases lacking a gene match: 9. Sequencing took place on an Illumina NovaSeq 6000. TCR cDNA was made using 5'RACE template switching, a step that added a universal primer site and unique molecular identifiers. Priming for cDNA synthesis came from both the TCR alpha and TCR beta constant segments. Two PCR steps were used to amplify libraries, with sample barcodes and sequencing adapters being added in the second step. Libraries were sequenced on Illumina HiSeq 2500 (2x100 bp) or NovaSeq (2x150 bp). In the authors' own workflow: Demultiplexing of reads and collapsing into UMI consensus sequences were performed with MIGEC, and V(D)J alignment was carried out with MiXCR. Vaccine-responding clonotypes were defined with edgeR using replicate PBMC samples, requiring FDR below 0.01 and a log2 fold change above 5 up to day 15. Each bulk clonotype was labeled CD4 or CD8 based on which sequenced repertoire, CD4 or CD8, contained the clonotype at higher abundance. The public reads were reprocessed in TCRdb via fastp at Q25 and MiXCR, keeping in-frame beta chains. Rows matching on CDR3 protein sequence are summarized as one entry with the most common DNA and genes. TCRdb's processing, not the study's, gives the V and J calls here. The sample yields about 340,000 distinct CDR3 sequences; under 15% were counted once. The leading ten clones occupy 2.5% to 3.5% of the sample.

The treatment or condition tag for this specimen amounts to: live attenuated yellow fever vaccine strain. A standard Ficoll-Paque protocol was used to isolate PBMCs from peripheral blood. Dynabeads CD4 and CD8 positive selection kits were used to isolate CD4 and CD8 T-cell fractions. TriZol was used to extract RNA from bulk PBMCs, from CD4 and CD8 fractions, and from dextramer-positive and dextramer-negative fractions. This clonotype was recorded a few times. The antigen this receptor binds is unknown. No much larger clonotype is one base removed from it; base qualities were not supplied. This sequence uses TRBV28 and TRBJ2-7, and 8 junctional nucleotides match TRBD1. The sequences come from CD4+ T cells sorted from PBMCs, collected 15 days after the yellow fever booster vaccination. The sequence derives from a man younger than 35 who received the YFV17D yellow fever vaccine. The CDR3 sequence is CASSSPGQALYEQYF. The base sequence is TGTGCCAGCAGTTCTCCGGGACAGGCACTTTACGAGCAGTACTTC.